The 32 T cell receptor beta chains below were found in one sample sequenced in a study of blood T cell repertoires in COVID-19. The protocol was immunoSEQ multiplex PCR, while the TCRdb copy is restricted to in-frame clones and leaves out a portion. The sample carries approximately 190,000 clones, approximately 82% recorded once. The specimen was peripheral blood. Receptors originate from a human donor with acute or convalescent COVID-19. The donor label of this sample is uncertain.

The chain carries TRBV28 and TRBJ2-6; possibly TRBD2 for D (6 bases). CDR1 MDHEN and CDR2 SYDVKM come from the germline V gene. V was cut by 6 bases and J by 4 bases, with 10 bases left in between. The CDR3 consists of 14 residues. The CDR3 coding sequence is TGTGCCAGCAGCCCGGCGGGGGGGGCCAACGTCCTGACTTTC. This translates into CASSPAGGANVLTF.

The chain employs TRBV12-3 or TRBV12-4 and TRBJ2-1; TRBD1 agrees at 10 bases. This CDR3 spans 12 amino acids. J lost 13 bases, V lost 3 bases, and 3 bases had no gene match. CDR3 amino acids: CASSFGQGGQFF. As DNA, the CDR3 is TGTGCCAGCAGTTTTGGACAGGGGGGTCAGTTCTTC.

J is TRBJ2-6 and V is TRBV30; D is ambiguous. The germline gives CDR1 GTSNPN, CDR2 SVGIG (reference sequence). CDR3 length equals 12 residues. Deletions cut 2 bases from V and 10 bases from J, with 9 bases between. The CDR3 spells CAWSLVGNVLTF. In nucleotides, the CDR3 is TGTGCCTGGAGTCTAGTTGGGAACGTCCTGACTTTC.

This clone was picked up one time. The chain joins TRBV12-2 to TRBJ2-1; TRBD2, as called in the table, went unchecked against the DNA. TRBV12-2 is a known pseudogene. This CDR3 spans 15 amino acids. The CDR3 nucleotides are TGTGCAAGTCTCCTAAGGGGGGGAGGTTACAATGAGCAGTTCTTC. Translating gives CASLLRGGGYNEQFF.

The CDR3: CASSQTGSGANVLTF. The CDR3 DNA sequence: TGTGCCAGCAGCCAAACAGGGTCGGGGGCCAACGTCCTGACTTTC. V is TRBV6-6 and J is TRBJ2-6; TRBD1 is a possible D gene (6 bases). The germline V and J ends were trimmed by 6 bases and 4 bases, with 13 bases remaining between them. The CDR3 is 15 residues long. The germline V gene has CDR1 MNHNY and CDR2 SVGAGI (reference sequence).

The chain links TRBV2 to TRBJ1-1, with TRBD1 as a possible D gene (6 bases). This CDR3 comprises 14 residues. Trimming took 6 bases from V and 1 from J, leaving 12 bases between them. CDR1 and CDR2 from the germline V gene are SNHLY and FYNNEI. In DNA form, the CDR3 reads TGTGCCAGCAGGATGGGAGGGGGGAACACTGAAGCTTTCTTT. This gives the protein CASRMGGGNTEAFF.

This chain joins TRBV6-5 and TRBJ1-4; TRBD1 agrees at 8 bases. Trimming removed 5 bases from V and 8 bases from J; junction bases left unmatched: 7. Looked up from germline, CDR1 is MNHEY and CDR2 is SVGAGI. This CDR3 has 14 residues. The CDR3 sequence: CASSPTGAGEKLFF. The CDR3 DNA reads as TGTGCCAGCAGTCCGACAGGGGCCGGGGAAAAACTGTTTTTT.

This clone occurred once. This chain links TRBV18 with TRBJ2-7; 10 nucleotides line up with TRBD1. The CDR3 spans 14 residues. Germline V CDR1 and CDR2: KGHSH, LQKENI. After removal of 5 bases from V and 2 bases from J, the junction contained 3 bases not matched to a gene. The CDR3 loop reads CASSRTGGTYEQYF. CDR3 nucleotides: TGTGCCAGCTCAAGGACAGGGGGGACCTACGAGCAGTACTTC.

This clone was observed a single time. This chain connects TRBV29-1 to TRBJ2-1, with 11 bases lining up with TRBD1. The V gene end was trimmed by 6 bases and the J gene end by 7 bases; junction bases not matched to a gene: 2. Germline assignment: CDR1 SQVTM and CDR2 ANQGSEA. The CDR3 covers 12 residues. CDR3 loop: CSVDRGLNEQFF. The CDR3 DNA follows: TGCAGCGTGGACAGGGGGCTGAATGAGCAGTTCTTC.

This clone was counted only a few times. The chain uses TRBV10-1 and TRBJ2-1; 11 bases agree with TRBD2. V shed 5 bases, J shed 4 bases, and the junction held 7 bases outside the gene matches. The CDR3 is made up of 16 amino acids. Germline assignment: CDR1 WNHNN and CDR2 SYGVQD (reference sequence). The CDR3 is CASSLIAGGIYNEQFF. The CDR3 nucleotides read TGCGCCAGCAGTTTGATAGCGGGAGGGATTTACAATGAGCAGTTCTTC.

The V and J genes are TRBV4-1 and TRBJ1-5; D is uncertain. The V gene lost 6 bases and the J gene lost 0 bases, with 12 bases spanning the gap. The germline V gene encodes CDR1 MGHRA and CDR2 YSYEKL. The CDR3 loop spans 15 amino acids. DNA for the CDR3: TGCGCCAGCAGTTTCGACACAAATAGCAATCAGCCCCAGCATTTT. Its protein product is CASSFDTNSNQPQHF.

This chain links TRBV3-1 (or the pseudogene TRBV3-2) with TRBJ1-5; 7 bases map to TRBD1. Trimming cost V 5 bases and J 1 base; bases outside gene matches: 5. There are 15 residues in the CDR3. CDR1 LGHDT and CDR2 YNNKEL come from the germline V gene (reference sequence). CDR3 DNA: TGTGCCAGCAGCTCAGGGGGAAGGAGCAATCAGCCCCAGCATTTT. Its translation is CASSSGGRSNQPQHF.

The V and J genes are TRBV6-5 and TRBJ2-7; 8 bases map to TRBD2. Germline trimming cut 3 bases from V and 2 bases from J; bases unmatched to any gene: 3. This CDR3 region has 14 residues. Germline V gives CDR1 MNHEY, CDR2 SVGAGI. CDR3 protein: CASSYERGPYEQYF. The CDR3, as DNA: TGTGCCAGCAGTTATGAGCGGGGGCCCTACGAGCAGTACTTC.

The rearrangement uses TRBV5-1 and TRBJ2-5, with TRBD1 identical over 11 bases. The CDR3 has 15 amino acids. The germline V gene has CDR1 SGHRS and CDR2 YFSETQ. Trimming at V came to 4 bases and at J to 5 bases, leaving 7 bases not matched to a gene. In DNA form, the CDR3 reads TGCGCCAGCAGCGACGGACAGGGGGCTTGGGAGACCCAGTACTTC. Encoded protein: CASSDGQGAWETQYF.

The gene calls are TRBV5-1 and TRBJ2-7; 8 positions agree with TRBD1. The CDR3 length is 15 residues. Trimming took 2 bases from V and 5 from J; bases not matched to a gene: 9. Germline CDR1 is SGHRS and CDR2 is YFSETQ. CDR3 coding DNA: TGCGCCAGCAGCTTTCAGGGGGCTACAACCCACGAGCAGTACTTC. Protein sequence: CASSFQGATTHEQYF.

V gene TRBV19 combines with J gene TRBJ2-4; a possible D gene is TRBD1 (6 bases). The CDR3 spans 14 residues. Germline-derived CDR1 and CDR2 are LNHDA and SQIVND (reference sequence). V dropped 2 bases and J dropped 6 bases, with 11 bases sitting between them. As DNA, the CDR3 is TGTGCCAGTAGTATATCCGGGACACCAAACATTCAGTACTTC. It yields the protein CASSISGTPNIQYF.

This CDR3 reads CASSLEAGAGETQYF. DNA of the CDR3: TGTGCCAGCAGCTTAGAAGCGGGGGCCGGGGAGACCCAGTACTTC. The rearrangement uses TRBV11-3 and TRBJ2-5; 8 bases agree with TRBD2. The V segment lost 0 bases and the J segment 5 bases; nucleotides outside the gene matches: 5. Germline assignment: CDR1 SGHNT and CDR2 YENEEA. The CDR3 spans 15 residues.

The CDR3 DNA reads TGTGCCAGTAGTATAGGATCTAGCGGGACCTACGAGCAGTACTTC. This codes for CASSIGSSGTYEQYF. The V gene is TRBV19, the J gene TRBJ2-7; 9 bases are a match to TRBD2. The V segment lost 1 base and the J segment 2 bases; nucleotides outside the gene matches: 3. CDR1 and CDR2 (germline): LNHDA, SQIVND (reference sequence). The CDR3 runs to 15 residues. Based on the CDR3 plus reference TRBV19 and TRBJ2-7, the full variable domain is DGGITQSPKYLFRKEGQNVTLSCEQNLNHDAMYWYRQDPGQGLRLIYYSQIVNDFQKGDIAEGYSVSREKKESFPLTVTSAQKNPTAFYLCASSIGSSGTYEQYFGPGTRLTVT.

CDR3: CASSLLGERTEAFF. DNA for the CDR3: TGTGCCAGCAGCCTTCTAGGGGAAAGGACTGAAGCTTTCTTT. The rearrangement uses TRBV27 and TRBJ1-1, with D perhaps matching TRBD1 (5 bases). The CDR3 consists of 14 residues. Trimming stripped 6 bases from V and 5 bases from J, with 16 bases between. Germline V lookup: CDR1 MNHEY, CDR2 SMNVEV (reference sequence).

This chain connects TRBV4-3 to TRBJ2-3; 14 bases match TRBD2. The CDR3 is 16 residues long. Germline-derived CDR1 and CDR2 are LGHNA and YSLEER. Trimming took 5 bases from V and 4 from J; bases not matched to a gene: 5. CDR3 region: CASSSGTSGSSDTQYF. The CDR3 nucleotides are TGCGCCAGCAGCTCAGGGACTAGCGGGAGTTCAGATACGCAGTATTTT.

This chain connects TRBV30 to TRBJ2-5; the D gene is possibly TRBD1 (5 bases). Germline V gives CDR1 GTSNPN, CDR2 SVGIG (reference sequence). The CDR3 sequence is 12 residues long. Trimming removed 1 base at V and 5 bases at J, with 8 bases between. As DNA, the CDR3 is TGTGCCTGGAGTGCAGGGTCGGAGACCCAGTACTTC. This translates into CAWSAGSETQYF. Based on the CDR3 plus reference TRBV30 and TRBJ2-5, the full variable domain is SQTIHQWPATLVQPVGSPLSLECTVEGTSNPNLYWYRQAAGRGLQLLFYSVGIGQISSEVPQNLSASRPQDRQFILSSKKLLLSDSGFYLCAWSAGSETQYFGPGTRLLVL.

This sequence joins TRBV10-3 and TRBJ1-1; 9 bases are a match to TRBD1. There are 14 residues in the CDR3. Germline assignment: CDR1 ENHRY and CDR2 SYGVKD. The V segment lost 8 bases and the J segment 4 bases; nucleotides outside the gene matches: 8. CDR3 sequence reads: CAIGAPGQGTEAFF. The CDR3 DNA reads TGTGCCATCGGTGCACCGGGACAGGGCACTGAAGCTTTCTTT.

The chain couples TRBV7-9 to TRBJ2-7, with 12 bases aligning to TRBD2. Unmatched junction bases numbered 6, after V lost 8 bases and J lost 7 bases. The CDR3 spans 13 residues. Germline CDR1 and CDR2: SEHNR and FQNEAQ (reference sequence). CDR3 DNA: TGTGCCAGCGGACTAGCGGGATCGCCAGAGCAGTACTTC. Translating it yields CASGLAGSPEQYF.

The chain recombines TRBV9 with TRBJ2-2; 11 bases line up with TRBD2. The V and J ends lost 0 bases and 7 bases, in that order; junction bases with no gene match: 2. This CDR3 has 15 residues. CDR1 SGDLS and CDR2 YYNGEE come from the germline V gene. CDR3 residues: CASSVVGTSGGELFF. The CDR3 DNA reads TGTGCCAGCAGCGTAGTTGGGACTAGCGGCGGGGAGCTGTTTTTT.

The CDR3 here is CASFRDSVEGLFF. The CDR3 DNA sequence: TGTGCCAGCTTCAGGGACAGCGTTGAGGGACTGTTTTTT. V usage is TRBV6-5 and J usage is TRBJ1-4, with TRBD1 matching over 7 bases. J was trimmed by 13 bases and V by 8 bases; bases with no gene match: 13. Germline-derived CDR1 and CDR2 are MNHEY and SVGAGI. This CDR3 is built from 13 residues.

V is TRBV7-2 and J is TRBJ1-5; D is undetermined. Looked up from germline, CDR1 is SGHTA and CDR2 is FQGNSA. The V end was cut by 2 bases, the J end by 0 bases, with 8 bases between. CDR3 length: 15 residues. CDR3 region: CASSLSPFSNQPQHF. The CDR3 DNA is TGTGCCAGCAGCTTAAGCCCTTTTAGCAATCAGCCCCAGCATTTT.

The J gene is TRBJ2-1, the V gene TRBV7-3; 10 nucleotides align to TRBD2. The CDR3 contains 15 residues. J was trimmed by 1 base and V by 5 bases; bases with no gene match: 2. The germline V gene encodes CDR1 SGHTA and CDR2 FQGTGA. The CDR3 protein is CASSPAGGSYNEQFF. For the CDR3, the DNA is TGTGCCAGCAGCCCAGCGGGAGGGTCCTACAATGAGCAGTTCTTC.

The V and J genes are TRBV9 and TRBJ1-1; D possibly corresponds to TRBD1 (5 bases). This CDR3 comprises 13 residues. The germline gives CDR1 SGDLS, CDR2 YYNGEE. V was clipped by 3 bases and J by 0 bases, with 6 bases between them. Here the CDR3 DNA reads TGTGCCAGCAGCGGACAGATGAACACTGAAGCTTTCTTT. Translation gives CASSGQMNTEAFF.

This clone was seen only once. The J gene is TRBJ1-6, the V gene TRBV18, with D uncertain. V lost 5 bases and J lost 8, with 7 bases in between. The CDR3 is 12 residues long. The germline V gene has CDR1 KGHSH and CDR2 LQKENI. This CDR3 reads CASSTADSPLHF. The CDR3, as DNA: TGTGCCAGCTCAACAGCGGATTCACCCCTCCACTTT.

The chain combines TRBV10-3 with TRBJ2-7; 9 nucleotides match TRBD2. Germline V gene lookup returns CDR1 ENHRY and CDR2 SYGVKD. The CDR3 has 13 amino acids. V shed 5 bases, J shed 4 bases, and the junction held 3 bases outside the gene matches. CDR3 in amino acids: CAISTGLAYEQYF. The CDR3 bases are TGTGCCATCAGTACCGGACTAGCGTACGAGCAGTACTTC.

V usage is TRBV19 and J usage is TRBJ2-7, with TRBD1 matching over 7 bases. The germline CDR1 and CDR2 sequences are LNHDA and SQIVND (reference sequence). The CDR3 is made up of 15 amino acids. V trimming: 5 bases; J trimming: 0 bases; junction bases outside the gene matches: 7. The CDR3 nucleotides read TGTGCCAGTAGTGACGGTTCAGGGGGCTCCTACGAGCAGTACTTC. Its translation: CASSDGSGGSYEQYF. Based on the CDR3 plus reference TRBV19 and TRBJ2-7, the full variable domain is DGGITQSPKYLFRKEGQNVTLSCEQNLNHDAMYWYRQDPGQGLRLIYYSQIVNDFQKGDIAEGYSVSREKKESFPLTVTSAQKNPTAFYLCASSDGSGGSYEQYFGPGTRLTVT.

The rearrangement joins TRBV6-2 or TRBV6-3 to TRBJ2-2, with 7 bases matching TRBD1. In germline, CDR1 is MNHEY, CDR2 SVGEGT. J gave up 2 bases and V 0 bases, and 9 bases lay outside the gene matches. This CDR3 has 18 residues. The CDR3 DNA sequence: TGTGCCAGCAGTTACTCGAGAACCGGGACAGCAAACACCGGGGAGCTGTTTTTT. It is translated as CASSYSRTGTANTGELFF.